This T cell receptor (beta chain) was recovered during a study of T cell repertoires in cytomegalovirus infection. One entry per CDR3 protein results from TCRdb running MiXCR on the reads. The sample has 750,000 to 950,000 distinct CDR3 sequences, approximately 32% seen once. V gave up 5 bases and J gave up 1 base, with 14 bases separating them. The V gene's germline CDR1 is SQVTM and CDR2 ANQGSEA. This CDR3 has 14 residues. Overall study results and limits: The response measured ex vivo was dominated by TCR beta clonotypes (HLA-C-restricted and CMV-specific).

A remark on this clonotype: Antigen: not known.

J is TRBJ1-1 and V is TRBV29-1; D unclear. The source material was cultured CD8+ T cells from PBMCs, sampled from culture after CMV antigen stimulation. This clonotype was sampled from a human donor in good health (CMV status not recorded). Some clones in this sample may be carry-over from other donors' samples. The CDR3 bases are TGCAGCGTTCTGAAGGAAGGGTCGAACACTGAAGCTTTCTTT. Residues: CSVLKEGSNTEAFF.